The sample holds a few counts of the clone carrying this T cell receptor (beta chain). Primed by a sample-barcoded 5' primer and a J-beta primer mix, a second PCR proceeded for about 6 to 11 cycles. CDR3-containing paired-end reads numbering at least 2.5 million came from each sample. MiXCR was run by TCRdb on the 5' RACE reads, yielding one entry per CDR3 protein. The data show roughly 1.7 million distinct CDR3 sequences, about 35% seen once. The data are from a study of blood T cells in healthy people across ages. With V trimmed by 6 bases and J by 3 bases, 7 bases remained unmatched. Germline CDR1 and CDR2: DFQATT and SNEGSKA (reference sequence). The CDR3 runs to 13 residues.

The receptor was derived from a woman aged 30 to 39 in good health. Material for sequencing was blood. The chain employs TRBV20-1 and TRBJ2-7, with 8 bases matching TRBD2. The CDR3 protein is CSAKRGQSYEQYF. The CDR3, as DNA: TGCAGTGCAAAGCGGGGGCAGAGCTACGAGCAGTACTTC.